The 20 T cell receptor beta chains reported below all come from one sample, sequenced in a study of early T cells in non-severe SARS-CoV-2 infection. TCRdb reanalysed the 5' RACE reads using MiXCR and keeps one entry per CDR3 protein. The sample lists tens of thousands of distinct CDR3 sequences; approximately 6.7% were seen once. The material sequenced was whole blood. The receptor source for this set is an adult who was a healthcare worker with PCR-confirmed SARS-CoV-2 infection or an uninfected control (not recorded which).

This clonotype showed up just a few times. The genes are TRBV7-2 and TRBJ2-7; no reliable D call. V dropped 2 bases and J dropped 3 bases, with 8 bases sitting between them. Germline V lookup: CDR1 SGHTA, CDR2 FQGNSA. This CDR3 contains 13 residues. The CDR3 DNA reads TGTGCCAGCAGCTTACAGCCGGGCTACGAGCAGTACTTC. Translating it yields CASSLQPGYEQYF.

This clonotype was detected ten times or more. This chain joins TRBV7-9 and TRBJ2-7; no reliable D call. The CDR3 is made up of 12 amino acids. The germline V gene has CDR1 SEHNR and CDR2 FQNEAQ (reference sequence). V gave up 3 bases and J gave up 2 bases, with 5 bases separating them. In DNA form, the CDR3 reads TGTGCCAGCAGCTTGGGTACCTACGAGCAGTACTTC. It specifies CASSLGTYEQYF.

This clonotype was counted many times. The chain links TRBV7-2 to TRBJ2-4; TRBD1 matches 7 bases. The CDR3 totals 21 residues. With 3 bases clipped from V and 4 bases from J, the junction kept 24 bases outside the gene matches. CDR1 and CDR2 from the germline V gene are SGHTA and FQGNSA. CDR3 in DNA: TGTGCCAGCAGCTTTCTCGAACCGGGACAGATAGCTGATTTGGAGAAAAACATTCAGTACTTC. Amino acids: CASSFLEPGQIADLEKNIQYF. Full variable domain (rest looked up from reference TRBV7-2 and TRBJ2-4): GAGVSQSPSNKVTEKGKDVELRCDPISGHTALYWYRQSLGQGLEFLIYFQGNSAPDKSGLPSDRFSAERTGGSVSTLTIQRTQQEDSAVYLCASSFLEPGQIADLEKNIQYFGAGTRLSVL.

This clonotype has a handful of counts. The V call is TRBV7-6, the J call TRBJ2-2; D is ambiguous. Per germline, CDR1 SGHVS and CDR2 FNYEAQ. The CDR3 covers 15 residues. Trimming cost V 5 bases and J 7 bases, with 17 bases left between them. CDR3 amino acids: CASSLTVVTSGELFF. The CDR3 DNA follows: TGTGCCAGCAGCCTCACCGTGGTCACGAGCGGGGAGCTGTTTTTT. Using reference TRBV7-6 and TRBJ2-2 for the parts outside the CDR3, the full variable domain is GAGVSQSPRYKVTKRGQDVALRCDPISGHVSLYWYRQALGQGPEFLTYFNYEAQQDKSGLPNDRFSAERPEGSISTLTIQRTEQRDSAMYRCASSLTVVTSGELFFGEGSRLTVL.

This clonotype was seen a handful of times. The chain joins TRBV5-4 to TRBJ2-7; possibly TRBD1 or TRBD2 for D (5 bases each). The CDR3 runs 15 residues. CDR1 is SGHNT, CDR2 YYREEE, per germline (reference sequence). Deletions cut 9 bases from V and 6 bases from J, with 25 bases between. The CDR3 DNA reads TGTGCCACGGGGCAACCGTCGGGACCGCTCGCCGAGCAGTACTTC. It codes for CATGQPSGPLAEQYF.

J is TRBJ2-7 and V is TRBV2; D is possibly TRBD1 (5 bases). Germline CDR1 SNHLY, CDR2 FYNNEI. The CDR3 loop spans 15 amino acids. V lost 1 base and J 2 bases, leaving 12 bases between the germline ends. The CDR3 coding sequence is TGTGCCAGCAGTGAAGGTCAGGGCAGGGCCTACGAGCAGTACTTC. It encodes CASSEGQGRAYEQYF.

This chain joins TRBV19 and TRBJ2-1; the D is unclear. The V gene's germline CDR1 is LNHDA and CDR2 SQIVND (reference sequence). The CDR3 covers 14 residues. Trimming pared 1 base from V and 8 bases from J, leaving 12 bases between. The CDR3 DNA follows: TGTGCCAGTAGTATAGTCGCGAAGGTGCATGAGCAGTTCTTC. Encoded protein: CASSIVAKVHEQFF.

This clonotype was recorded many times. The rearrangement links TRBV5-8 to TRBJ2-6, with TRBD1 matching over 9 bases. The germline CDR1 and CDR2 sequences are SGHTS and YDEGEE. This CDR3 is built from 18 residues. Losses at the gene ends were 5 bases for V and 0 bases for J; bases not matched to a gene: 9. CDR3 residues: CASSLTGGPSSGANVLTF. The CDR3 nucleotides read TGTGCCAGCAGTCTTACAGGGGGCCCTTCCTCTGGGGCCAACGTCCTGACTTTC.

This clonotype appeared many times. The rearrangement joins TRBV5-1 to TRBJ1-5; no reliable D call. Germline loops: CDR1 SGHRS, CDR2 YFSETQ. V lost 0 bases and J 6 bases, leaving 13 bases between the germline ends. The CDR3 is 15 residues long. CDR3 sequence: CASSLDTGFRQPQHF. Written as DNA, the CDR3 is TGCGCCAGCAGCTTGGATACGGGGTTTCGTCAGCCCCAGCATTTT.

This clonotype was detected ten times or more. The genes are TRBV9 and TRBJ1-5; D remains unclear. V lost 4 bases and J lost 0, with 11 bases in between. Germline V lookup: CDR1 SGDLS, CDR2 YYNGEE. The CDR3 spans 15 residues. The chain's CDR3 is CASSPSTSSNQPQHF. CDR3 nucleotide sequence: TGTGCCAGCAGCCCCTCGACAAGTAGCAATCAGCCCCAGCATTTT.

There are a few counts of this clonotype. This rearrangement joins TRBV27 to TRBJ2-2, with D uncertain. This CDR3 has 14 residues. V lost 2 bases to trimming and J lost 4 bases, with 8 bases between them. Per the germline V gene, CDR1 is MNHEY and CDR2 is SMNVEV (reference sequence). The chain's CDR3 is CASSLRQLTGELFF. Written as DNA, the CDR3 is TGTGCCAGCAGTTTAAGGCAGCTCACCGGGGAGCTGTTTTTT.

The chain has TRBV9 and TRBJ1-1, with D possibly matching TRBD1 (5 bases). The CDR3 has 14 residues. Trimming shortened V by 2 bases and J by 8 bases, and 16 bases separated the two germline ends. Germline assignment: CDR1 SGDLS and CDR2 YYNGEE. CDR3: CASSVSGASEEAFF. The DNA for the CDR3 is TGTGCCAGCAGCGTCTCCGGGGCGTCGGAGGAAGCTTTCTTT.

This clonotype was seen more than once but under ten times. The V gene is TRBV11-2, the J gene TRBJ2-7; a possible D gene is TRBD1 (6 bases). This CDR3 contains 12 residues. Germline V gene sequence: CDR1 SGHAT, CDR2 FQNNGV. V was pared by 4 bases and J by 12 bases, with 16 bases between. The CDR3 protein is CASSSGRDTRYF. For the CDR3, the DNA is TGTGCCAGCAGCTCAGGCCGGGACACTCGGTACTTC.

This clonotype has at least ten counts. V and J are TRBV20-1 and TRBJ2-3; no reliable D call. Germline V gene sequence: CDR1 DFQATT, CDR2 SNEGSKA (reference sequence). Trimming stripped 1 base from V and 6 bases from J, with 17 bases between. The CDR3 runs to 15 residues. CDR3 amino acids: CSARGPVSREDTQYF. CDR3 sequence (DNA): TGCAGTGCTAGAGGACCCGTCTCTCGCGAGGATACGCAGTATTTT.

CDR3 sequence: CARKEGRITEAFF. The DNA of the CDR3 is TGTGCCCGCAAAGAGGGGCGAATTACTGAAGCTTTCTTT. J is TRBJ1-1 and V is TRBV27; D may be TRBD1 (5 bases). Between the trimmed V and J ends, which lost 11 bases and 5 bases, there was a span of 18 bases. This CDR3 is 13 amino acids long. Germline V lookup: CDR1 MNHEY, CDR2 SMNVEV (reference sequence).

In its sample, this clonotype was seen a few times. The chain is built from TRBV20-1 and TRBJ2-5; 7 positions match TRBD1. This CDR3 contains 14 residues. Trimming removed 0 bases from V and 1 base from J; junction bases left unmatched: 2. From germline, CDR1 is DFQATT and CDR2 SNEGSKA (reference sequence). The DNA for the CDR3 is TGCAGTGCTAGAGATCCAGGGGGCCAAGAGACCCAGTACTTC. Translating gives CSARDPGGQETQYF.

This clonotype has a handful of counts. This chain links TRBV12-3 or TRBV12-4 with TRBJ2-3, with a weak D call TRBD1 (5 bases). The CDR3 length is 15 residues. Trimming took 0 bases from V and 0 from J, leaving 7 bases between them. The CDR3 bases are TGTGCCAGCAGTTTAGCAGGACAAAGCACAGATACGCAGTATTTT. This codes for CASSLAGQSTDTQYF.

The chain links TRBV6-6 to TRBJ1-5; D perhaps matches TRBD1 (5 bases). The germline V and J ends were trimmed by 2 bases and 1 base, with 12 bases remaining between them. Germline V gives CDR1 MNHNY, CDR2 SVGAGI (reference sequence). This CDR3 has 16 residues. The CDR3 DNA follows: TGTGCCAGCAGTTACGGGACCTCCGGAAGCAATCAGCCCCAGCATTTT. Translation: CASSYGTSGSNQPQHF.

A few counts support this clonotype. The chain is built from TRBV29-1 and TRBJ1-3; D gene ambiguous. The CDR3 sequence is 13 residues long. From germline, CDR1 is SQVTM and CDR2 ANQGSEA. V was trimmed by 8 bases and J by 1 base, leaving 12 bases between them. The CDR3 DNA reads TGCAGCATCGGGGAAGGTTCTGGAAACACCATATATTTT. Amino acids: CSIGEGSGNTIYF. The full variable domain, rest sourced from reference TRBV29-1 and TRBJ1-3, is SAVISQKPSRDICQRGTSLTIQCQVDSQVTMMFWYRQQPGQSLTLIATANQGSEATYESGFVIDKFPISRPNLTFSTLTVSNMSPEDSSIYLCSIGEGSGNTIYFGEGSWLTVV.

The sample holds a few counts of this clonotype. This chain links TRBV7-2 with TRBJ2-2; 10 positions agree with TRBD1. This CDR3 comprises 17 residues. CDR1 is SGHTA and CDR2 is FQGNSA in the germline V gene. J lost 7 bases, V lost 2 bases, and 10 bases had no gene match. This CDR3 reads CASSLPRPGQGIGELFF. Here the CDR3 DNA reads TGTGCCAGCAGCTTACCCAGGCCGGGACAGGGGATCGGGGAGCTGTTTTTT.